The 17 T cell receptor beta chains listed next were all sequenced from one sample in a study of cytomegalovirus exposure and HLA in healthy donors. PCR was performed using 60 Vbeta and 13 Jbeta primers. The protocol was immunoSEQ multiplex PCR, while the TCRdb copy is restricted to in-frame clones and leaves out a portion. The sample shows fewer than 150,000 clones, approximately 80% of them seen only once. Material: PBMCs. These TCRs come from a male donor in good health and CMV-seronegative.

The V gene is TRBV4-2, the J gene TRBJ2-7; 7 bases are shared with TRBD1. Unmatched junction bases numbered 4, after V lost 4 bases and J lost 4 bases. The germline V gene encodes CDR1 LGHNA and CDR2 YNFKEQ. This CDR3 has 13 amino acids. CDR3 DNA: TGTGCCAGCAGCCCTGGGGACAGTTACGAGCAGTACTTC. The encoded protein is CASSPGDSYEQYF.

J is TRBJ2-1 and V is TRBV6-1; 7 bases fit TRBD2. The V and J ends lost 3 bases and 4 bases, in that order; junction bases with no gene match: 9. This CDR3 region has 16 residues. Germline assignment: CDR1 MNHNS and CDR2 SASEGT. CDR3 in amino acids: CASSDGSSGGYNEQFF. The CDR3 DNA reads as TGTGCCAGCAGTGATGGTAGCTCGGGGGGATACAATGAGCAGTTCTTC.

This clone has only a few counts. The rearrangement uses TRBV9 and TRBJ2-1; possible D gene TRBD2, 6 bases. The V end lost 2 bases, the J end lost 4 bases, and 13 bases lay between the germline ends. The length of the CDR3 is 15 residues. The germline V gene has CDR1 SGDLS and CDR2 YYNGEE. The DNA for the CDR3 is TGTGCCAGCAGCGTCTCTACGGGGGATTACAATGAGCAGTTCTTC. Translation: CASSVSTGDYNEQFF.

The chain is built from TRBV29-1 and TRBJ1-3; D is perhaps TRBD1 (5 bases). V was shortened by 4 bases and J by 3 bases, with 16 bases between the two germline ends. Per germline, CDR1 SQVTM and CDR2 ANQGSEA. This CDR3 is 15 amino acids long. The CDR3 nucleotides read TGCAGCGTTGGGGGCCTAGCGCTGGATGGAAACACCATATATTTT. Amino acids: CSVGGLALDGNTIYF.

The V gene is TRBV6-1, the J gene TRBJ1-5, with D maybe TRBD1 (5 bases). The CDR3 is 12 amino acids. Trimming pared 7 bases from V and 5 bases from J, leaving 9 bases between. From germline, CDR1 is MNHNS and CDR2 SASEGT. CDR3 sequence reads: CASTDTHQPQHF. Here the CDR3 DNA reads TGTGCCAGCACGGACACTCATCAGCCCCAGCATTTT.

In its sample, this clone was seen a few times. This chain links TRBV7-2 with TRBJ1-2; 7 bases align to TRBD1. Germline loops: CDR1 SGHTA, CDR2 FQGNSA. CDR3 length: 17 amino acids. J was trimmed by 4 bases and V by 5 bases; bases with no gene match: 16. In nucleotides, the CDR3 is TGTGCCAGCAGCCCCCCAGGGGGTTGGGGCGGAACCTATGGCTACACCTTC. The encoded protein is CASSPPGGWGGTYGYTF.

This chain connects TRBV9 to TRBJ2-3; 8 nucleotides match TRBD2. Germline CDR1 and CDR2: SGDLS and YYNGEE. The CDR3 has 17 residues. J gave up 2 bases and V 0 bases, and 8 bases lay outside the gene matches. The CDR3 DNA reads as TGTGCCAGCAGCGTAGTTGGCGGGGGGCTCCTCACAGATACGCAGTATTTT. This gives the protein CASSVVGGGLLTDTQYF. Using reference TRBV9 and TRBJ2-3 for the parts outside the CDR3, the full variable domain is DSGVTQTPKHLITATGQRVTLRCSPRSGDLSVYWYQQSLDQGLQFLIQYYNGEERAKGNILERFSAQQFPDLHSELNLSSLELGDSALYFCASSVVGGGLLTDTQYFGPGTRLTVL.

The chain recombines TRBV6-6 with TRBJ1-2; D remains unclear. The CDR3 has 15 amino acids. V was trimmed by 2 bases and J by 5 bases, leaving 15 bases between them. Germline V lookup: CDR1 MNHNY, CDR2 SVGAGI (reference sequence). CDR3 in DNA: TGTGCCAGCAGTTACCTGGGCGAGCAGTTATATGGCTACACCTTC. Translation: CASSYLGEQLYGYTF.

This chain joins TRBV5-1 and TRBJ2-6; the match to TRBD1 covers 9 bases. CDR1 is SGHRS, CDR2 YFSETQ, per germline. The CDR3 has 17 amino acids. J gave up 0 bases and V 2 bases, and 3 bases lay outside the gene matches. The CDR3 sequence: CASSFNRGLSGANVLTF. In DNA form, the CDR3 reads TGCGCCAGCAGCTTTAACAGGGGGCTCTCTGGGGCCAACGTCCTGACTTTC. Filled out from reference TRBV5-1 and TRBJ2-6, the complete variable domain reads KAGVTQTPRYLIKTRGQQVTLSCSPISGHRSVSWYQQTPGQGLQFLFEYFSETQRNKGNFPGRFSGRQFSNSRSEMNVSTLELGDSALYLCASSFNRGLSGANVLTFGAGSRLTVL.

The genes are TRBV7-2 and TRBJ2-5; a weak D match, TRBD2 (5 bases). V dropped 2 bases and J dropped 5 bases, with 9 bases sitting between them. The CDR3 runs 13 residues. CDR1 is SGHTA, CDR2 FQGNSA, per germline. Written as DNA, the CDR3 is TGTGCCAGCAGCTTACAGCCGGGGGAGACCCAGTACTTC. This encodes CASSLQPGETQYF.

CDR3 amino acids: CASSEGHQKETQYF. The DNA of the CDR3 is TGTGCCAGCAGCGAGGGACACCAGAAAGAGACCCAGTACTTC. The gene calls are TRBV7-8 and TRBJ2-5; maybe TRBD1 (6 bases). The CDR3 loop spans 14 amino acids. Germline loops: CDR1 SGHVS, CDR2 FQNEAQ. Trimming stripped 5 bases from V and 3 bases from J, with 13 bases between.

This chain connects TRBV4-3 to TRBJ1-2, with D possibly being TRBD1 (6 bases). The CDR3 contains 14 residues. The germline V and J ends were trimmed by 1 base and 8 bases, with 14 bases remaining between them. From germline, CDR1 is LGHNA and CDR2 YSLEER. CDR3 region: CASSQGTENIGYTF. The CDR3 DNA follows: TGCGCCAGCAGCCAAGGGACAGAGAATATCGGCTACACCTTC.

About this clone: At one of its ends the junction is not consistent with the germline gene, which may arise from a read error. The chain recombines TRBV6-1 with TRBJ1-1; 7 nucleotides match TRBD1. The CDR3 sequence is 14 residues long. Germline V lookup: CDR1 MNHNS, CDR2 SASEGT. The CDR3 DNA reads as TGTGCCAGCAGAGACAGGGCGGTGGACACTGAAGCTTCCTTT. Amino acids: CASRDRAVDTEASF.

J is TRBJ2-2 and V is TRBV6-5; TRBD2 is a possible D gene (5 bases). V gave up 2 bases and J gave up 6 bases, with 13 bases separating them. This CDR3 has 15 residues. Per germline, CDR1 MNHEY and CDR2 SVGAGI. The CDR3: CASSYSTEGAGELFF. The CDR3 DNA sequence: TGTGCCAGCAGTTACAGCACAGAGGGTGCCGGGGAGCTGTTTTTT.

This clone occurred a few times. This sequence joins TRBV5-5 and TRBJ2-1; 10 positions match TRBD1. Germline CDR1 reads SGHKS; CDR2 reads YYEKEE (reference sequence). V trimming: 4 bases; J trimming: 10 bases; junction bases outside the gene matches: 8. This CDR3 region has 14 residues. CDR3 loop: CASSLGDRGREQFF. The CDR3 DNA sequence: TGTGCCAGCAGCCTCGGGGACAGGGGAAGGGAGCAGTTCTTC. The entire variable domain, with the rest obtained from reference TRBV5-5 and TRBJ2-1, is as follows: DAGVTQSPTHLIKTRGQQVTLRCSPISGHKSVSWYQQVLGQGPQFIFQYYEKEERGRGNFPDRFSARQFPNYSSELNVNALLLGDSALYLCASSLGDRGREQFFGPGTRLTVL.

The chain uses TRBV5-1 and TRBJ2-1; D might be TRBD2 (5 bases). From germline, CDR1 is SGHRS and CDR2 YFSETQ. Trimming shortened V by 7 bases and J by 0 bases, and 8 bases separated the two germline ends. The CDR3 runs 13 residues. CDR3 sequence: CASRGSSYNEQFF. CDR3 nucleotide sequence: TGCGCCAGCCGGGGTTCCTCCTACAATGAGCAGTTCTTC.

V gene TRBV29-1 combines with J gene TRBJ1-2, with TRBD1 identical over 7 bases. With V trimmed by 2 bases and J by 4 bases, 4 bases remained unmatched. The CDR3 covers 13 residues. Germline V gene sequence: CDR1 SQVTM, CDR2 ANQGSEA. The CDR3 nucleotides read TGCAGCGTTGAACTACAGGGGTTCTATGGCTACACCTTC. As protein: CSVELQGFYGYTF. The entire variable domain, with the rest obtained from reference TRBV29-1 and TRBJ1-2, is as follows: SAVISQKPSRDICQRGTSLTIQCQVDSQVTMMFWYRQQPGQSLTLIATANQGSEATYESGFVIDKFPISRPNLTFSTLTVSNMSPEDSSIYLCSVELQGFYGYTFGSGTRLTVV.